This T cell receptor beta chain was sequenced in a study of T-cell memory formation after mild COVID-19. One entry per CDR3 protein, called by TCRdb with MiXCR from the 5' RACE reads. The table records fewer than 250,000 distinct CDR3 sequences, around 26% of them present only once. With respect to this clonotype: Antigen specificity is unknown.

General observations from the study: Memory from before infection featured some responding clones, which suggests cross-reactive memory joined.

CDR1 is SGHVS, CDR2 FQNEAQ, per germline. Trimming cost V 3 bases and J 6 bases, with 11 bases left between them. The CDR3 extends over 13 amino acids. This sequence joins TRBV7-8 and TRBJ1-2; perhaps TRBD1 as D (6 bases). The clonotype comes from an adult woman who had mild COVID-19 (a few samples of this study predate the infection). Cell type and time point are not known. The sequenced sample was PBMCs or a T cell subset sorted from them (not recorded which). The CDR3: CASSFAGEDGYTF. As DNA, the CDR3 is TGTGCCAGCAGCTTTGCAGGGGAGGATGGCTACACCTTC.